This TCR beta chain originates from a study of blood T cell repertoires in COVID-19. Study details: From the United States, Italy and Spain came samples of acute and convalescent COVID-19. Sample material is recorded as cDNA or gDNA derived from T cells, B-cell-depleted T cells, or PBMCs.

In the authors' methods: Using reference gene primer amplification, nucleated cell counts were estimated. Assay used: immunoSEQ multiplex PCR; TCRdb lists only in-frame clones, some missing. V and J calls and clone size follow that table, whereas D and trimming were derived from the DNA. The data show 110,000 to 150,000 clones, around 81% seen once. The CDR3 contains 15 residues. Germline trimming cut 1 base from V and 9 bases from J; bases unmatched to any gene: 4. Germline CDR1 SNHLY, CDR2 FYNNEI. The TCR originated in a woman between 45 and 60 years old with acute or convalescent COVID-19. The V call is TRBV2, the J call TRBJ2-1; 12 positions match TRBD2. Input material: peripheral blood. The CDR3 spells CASSEGSSGGGEQFF. The DNA for the CDR3 is TGTGCCAGCAGTGAAGGGTCTAGCGGGGGGGGTGAGCAGTTCTTC.